A selection of T cell receptor beta chains follows, all from one sample in a study of beta chain features in type 1 diabetes. TCRdb keeps only in-frame clones here, not all; method: immunoSEQ multiplex PCR. The sample lists around 300,000 clones, around 10% seen once, with around 0.015% in the top ten. The sample taken for sequencing was naive CD4+ T cells from blood. Every receptor here comes from a woman under 40 in good health. Each CDR3 is given with its conserved first and last residue. Fields, in order: V gene, CDR3 protein.

v_call: TRBV6-6; cdr3_aa: CASSSRGTEAFF
v_call: TRBV29-1; cdr3_aa: CSVGFGLAGSDEQFF
v_call: TRBV7-3; cdr3_aa: CASSLRTSGSDTQYF
v_call: TRBV4-1; cdr3_aa: CASSQGRMGEETQYF
v_call: TRBV29-1; cdr3_aa: CSARDYTPYNEQFF
v_call: TRBV7-2; cdr3_aa: CASRRTGTDTQYF
v_call: TRBV27; cdr3_aa: CASSPLASGAYEQYF
v_call: TRBV5-4; cdr3_aa: CASSLGGRYDAHEQFF
v_call: TRBV10-2; cdr3_aa: CASSEWQATDTQYF
v_call: TRBV30; cdr3_aa: CACYRWGPADYGYTF
v_call: TRBV2; cdr3_aa: CASRFRDSGELFF
v_call: TRBV29-1; cdr3_aa: CSVASGYNEQFF
v_call: TRBV25-1; cdr3_aa: CASASGGNQPQHF
v_call: TRBV4-2; cdr3_aa: CASSQDPAAVKTQYF
v_call: TRBV28; cdr3_aa: CASSRLDRGHEQYF
v_call: TRBV7-3; cdr3_aa: CASSLTASEPYNEQFF
v_call: TRBV4-3; cdr3_aa: CASSQPKGGLRTGELFF
v_call: TRBV28; cdr3_aa: CASSFTGPYEQYF
v_call: TRBV28; cdr3_aa: CASSFMLDRVTYEQYF
v_call: TRBV11-2; cdr3_aa: CASSNRDSAKNIQYF
v_call: TRBV5-6; cdr3_aa: CARKADRELWYEQFF
v_call: TRBV7-2; cdr3_aa: CASSLALGGETQYF
v_call: TRBV5-6; cdr3_aa: CASRTSGRSYEQYF
v_call: TRBV14; cdr3_aa: CASSQEAQAGPRETQYF
v_call: TRBV7-9; cdr3_aa: CASSLLAGGYNEQFF
v_call: TRBV28; cdr3_aa: CASSSWTSGSTDTQYF
v_call: TRBV7-9; cdr3_aa: CASSLDRGRRNTEAFF
v_call: TRBV28; cdr3_aa: CASSPPGLAKTQYF
v_call: TRBV25-1; cdr3_aa: CASKDSDSYNEQFF
v_call: TRBV30; cdr3_aa: CAWNSGLLREKTYEQYF
v_call: TRBV29-1; cdr3_aa: CSVKGQGTDTQYF
v_call: TRBV2; cdr3_aa: CASRRTVQETQYF
v_call: TRBV28; cdr3_aa: CASMGLGDLNTEAFF
v_call: TRBV5-1; cdr3_aa: CASSFGQDAYEQYF
v_call: TRBV5-1; cdr3_aa: CASSLGQGIGYTF
v_call: TRBV18; cdr3_aa: CASSPPGGLAGVHEQYF
v_call: TRBV7-9; cdr3_aa: CASEGRAGDSLAGRNEQFF
v_call: TRBV2; cdr3_aa: CASSESLAGETGYTF
v_call: TRBV4-2; cdr3_aa: CASSQPTGQGRSSNYGYTF
v_call: TRBV5-1; cdr3_aa: CASTPSANSYEQYF
v_call: TRBV28; cdr3_aa: CASRPLPGLAEVWGTYEQYF
v_call: TRBV7-2; cdr3_aa: CASSLGLAGAFDEQFF
v_call: TRBV5-4; cdr3_aa: CASSRDSIANYGYTF
v_call: TRBV21-1; cdr3_aa: CASSKDGTGNEKLFF
v_call: TRBV5-6; cdr3_aa: CASQRLGSDRVGEQYF
v_call: TRBV5-1; cdr3_aa: CASSLEPGGHTEAFF
v_call: TRBV28; cdr3_aa: CASSPGQGAGEQYF
v_call: TRBV18; cdr3_aa: CASSSTVNTEAFF
v_call: TRBV4-2; cdr3_aa: CASSQDVSGGDGYTF
v_call: TRBV2; cdr3_aa: CASSEVLELTGANVLTF
v_call: TRBV5-6; cdr3_aa: CASSWGGTSSYNEQFF
v_call: TRBV28; cdr3_aa: CASSSRGGSNNEQFF
v_call: TRBV11-1; cdr3_aa: CASSPGQNSYNEQFF
v_call: TRBV5-1; cdr3_aa: CASSPPGQVNSYEQYF
v_call: TRBV5-4; cdr3_aa: CASSLGGTSHYNEQFF
v_call: TRBV18; cdr3_aa: CASSRDRGQETQYF
v_call: TRBV5-1; cdr3_aa: CASSLDGRAGNTEAFF
v_call: TRBV7-9; cdr3_aa: CASSKGQASSYNEQFF